This T cell receptor (beta chain) was captured in a study of technical replicates of blood from several donors. TCRdb's table, derived via immunoSEQ multiplex PCR, lists solely in-frame clones and lacks some. The data contain 65,000 to 95,000 clones, around 93% of them singletons. This CDR3 has 13 residues. CDR1 and CDR2 (germline): SEHNR, FQNEAQ (reference sequence). V was clipped by 11 bases and J by 5 bases; unmatched bases: 9. Sequenced material: T cells isolated from PBMCs. This receptor was identified in a human donor in good health. The rearrangement links TRBV7-9 to TRBJ2-7; 10 positions match TRBD1. The CDR3 sequence: CALHLGTGDEQYF. Written as DNA, the CDR3 is TGTGCCCTCCATCTTGGGACAGGGGACGAGCAGTACTTC.